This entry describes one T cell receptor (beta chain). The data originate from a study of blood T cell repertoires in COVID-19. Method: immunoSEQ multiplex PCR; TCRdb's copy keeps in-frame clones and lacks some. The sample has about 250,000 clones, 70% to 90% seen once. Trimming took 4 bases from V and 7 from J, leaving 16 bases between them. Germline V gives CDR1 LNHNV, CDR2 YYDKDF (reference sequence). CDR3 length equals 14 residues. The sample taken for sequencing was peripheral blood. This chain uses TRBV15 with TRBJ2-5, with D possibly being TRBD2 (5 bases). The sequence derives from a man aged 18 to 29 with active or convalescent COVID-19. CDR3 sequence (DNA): TGTGCCACCAGCATAGACGGCGGCCGGGGGACCCAGTACTTC. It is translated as CATSIDGGRGTQYF.